The 2 T cell receptor beta chains given below trace back to one sample, sequenced in a study of PD-1 blockade in classical Hodgkin lymphoma. All patients experienced relapse after autologous stem cell transplantation, and brentuximab vedotin exposure was variable. Data came from immunoSEQ multiplex PCR; TCRdb stores just in-frame clones and leaves some out. The sample holds tens of thousands of clones; 85% to 90% are singletons and the top ten take approximately 15%. Material: peripheral blood mononuclear cells (PBMCs), obtained at baseline. The receptor set was obtained from a human donor with classical Hodgkin lymphoma.

There are a few counts of this clone. The chain is built from TRBV6-5 and TRBJ1-1; D may be TRBD1 (6 bases). V lost 5 bases to trimming and J lost 8 bases, with 15 bases between them. The CDR3 sequence is 13 residues long. Germline-derived CDR1 and CDR2 are MNHEY and SVGAGI. The chain's CDR3 is CASSRRDRPEAFF. CDR3 DNA sequence: TGTGCCAGCAGTCGGAGAGACAGGCCAGAAGCTTTCTTT.

The rearrangement links TRBV10-3 to TRBJ2-3; D is ambiguous. The CDR3 covers 15 residues. Trimming took 4 bases from V and 0 from J, leaving 11 bases between them. Germline CDR1 reads ENHRY; CDR2 reads SYGVKD. This chain's CDR3 is CAISVGRTSTDTQYF. CDR3 DNA sequence: TGTGCCATCAGTGTTGGCCGAACTAGCACAGATACGCAGTATTTT.